A single sample gave rise to the 5 T cell receptor beta chains below, sequenced in a study of blood T cell repertoires in COVID-19. Only in-frame clones appear in the TCRdb table, and some are missing; sequencing was by immunoSEQ multiplex PCR. The sample lists more than 150,000 clones; about 86% were seen once. The sequenced material came from peripheral blood. These receptors were taken from a young man with acute or convalescent COVID-19.

The rearrangement joins TRBV5-4 to TRBJ1-2, with 8 positions matching TRBD1. This CDR3 spans 15 amino acids. After removal of 3 bases from V and 4 bases from J, the junction contained 8 bases not matched to a gene. CDR1 SGHNT and CDR2 YYREEE come from the germline V gene (reference sequence). CDR3 sequence reads: CASSSWGQAIYGYTF. In nucleotides, the CDR3 is TGTGCCAGCAGCTCCTGGGGACAGGCTATCTATGGCTACACCTTC.

This chain connects TRBV6-4 to TRBJ1-2; D perhaps matches TRBD1 (5 bases). Per the germline V gene, CDR1 is MRHNA and CDR2 is SNTAGT. The CDR3 is 15 amino acids. V was trimmed by 0 bases and J by 8 bases, leaving 16 bases between them. CDR3 sequence: CASSDSWPGVGGYTF. As DNA, the CDR3 is TGTGCCAGCAGTGACTCGTGGCCGGGGGTGGGAGGCTACACCTTC.

This sequence joins TRBV4-2 and TRBJ2-1, with 11 positions matching TRBD2. This CDR3 is 19 amino acids long. V lost 3 bases, J lost 0 bases, and 10 bases stayed unmatched. From germline, CDR1 is LGHNA and CDR2 YNFKEQ. The DNA for the CDR3 is TGTGCCAGCAGCCAGATAGCGGGACTAGCGGCTACCTCCTACAATGAGCAGTTCTTC. This codes for CASSQIAGLAATSYNEQFF.

The chain uses TRBV28 and TRBJ2-5, with D uncertain. V lost 2 bases and J lost 6, with 13 bases in between. CDR1 and CDR2 (germline): MDHEN, SYDVKM. The CDR3 sequence is 14 residues long. This chain's CDR3 is CASSLSVRWKTQYF. CDR3 nucleotide sequence: TGTGCCAGCAGTTTAAGCGTCAGATGGAAGACCCAGTACTTC.

This chain joins TRBV14 and TRBJ1-6, with TRBD1 identical over 8 bases. Germline V gene lookup returns CDR1 SGHDN and CDR2 FVKESK. CDR3 length: 15 amino acids. V gave up 3 bases and J gave up 6 bases; unmatched junction bases: 4. CDR3 DNA sequence: TGTGCCAGCAGCCATGTGGACAGGGTTAATTCACCCCTCCACTTT. Translation: CASSHVDRVNSPLHF.